The clone carrying this T cell receptor (beta chain) appeared a few times. Its matching antigen is unknown. The sample comes from a study of T cell responses to AZD1222 COVID-19 vaccine. Some clones are missing from TCRdb's copy, which holds only in-frame ones; the method was immunoSEQ multiplex PCR. The sample comprises over 100,000 clones, 80% to 90% of which are singletons, and more than 6.5% rests with the top ten. Trimming left V 4 bases short and J 9 bases short, with 13 bases between. The germline CDR1 and CDR2 sequences are LGHDT and YNNKEL (reference sequence). The CDR3 length is 14 residues. Study findings and constraints: Seropositive at baseline were only six AZD1222 recipients. Nearly half of the spike-specific TCRs reportedly recognize variant regions that carry no mutations. When two AZD1222 doses had been given, Spike-specific TCR breadth and depth rose.

The material sequenced was peripheral blood, taken on day 0 of AZD1222 vaccination. The sequence was collected from an adult in good health. V gene TRBV3-1 (or the pseudogene TRBV3-2) combines with J gene TRBJ1-6; a possible D gene is TRBD1 (5 bases). CDR3 nucleotide sequence: TGTGCCAGCAGCCCGTTGTTGGGGACTTCACCCCTCCACTTT. Its translation is CASSPLLGTSPLHF.